This T cell receptor (beta chain) originates from a study of shared clonotypes between healthy human individuals. Overall study: Donors had three CD4 naive, three CD4 memory, two CD8 naive and one CD8 memory plate apiece.

Splitting of CD4+ cells produced CD45RA+ naive and CD45RA-negative memory subsets. Germline CDR1 reads SGDLS; CDR2 reads YYNGEE. The V gene lost 0 bases and the J gene lost 3 bases, with 13 bases spanning the gap. The CDR3 is 15 amino acids. Using 200 ng DNA, approximately 30,000 T cell genomes, the sorted-subset replicate PCRs were run. Repertoires were generated with immunoSEQ multiplex PCR, while TCRdb's copy carries only in-frame clones and drops some. The sample consists of some 1.5 million clones, roughly 98% of them appearing once. The receptor comes from a man aged 30 to 39 in good health. The sequencing sample was made of naive CD4+ T cells sorted from blood. Subset indicated: CD45RA+ positively selected. V gene TRBV9 combines with J gene TRBJ2-7; unclear D gene. CDR3: CASSVGGIPLYEQYF. DNA of the CDR3: TGTGCCAGCAGCGTAGGAGGAATCCCTCTCTACGAGCAGTACTTC.